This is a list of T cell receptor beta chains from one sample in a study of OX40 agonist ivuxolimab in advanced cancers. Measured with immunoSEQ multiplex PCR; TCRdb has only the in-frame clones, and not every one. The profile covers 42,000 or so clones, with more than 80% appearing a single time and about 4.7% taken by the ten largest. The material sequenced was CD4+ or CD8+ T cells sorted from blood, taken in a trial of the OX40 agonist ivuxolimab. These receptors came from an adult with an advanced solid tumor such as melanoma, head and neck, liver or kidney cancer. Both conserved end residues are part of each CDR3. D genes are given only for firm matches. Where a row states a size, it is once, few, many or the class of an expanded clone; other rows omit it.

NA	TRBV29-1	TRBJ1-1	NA	CSVEATERGTAEAFF	TGCAGCGTTGAAGCGACAGAGCGAGGTACTGCTGAAGCTTTCTTT
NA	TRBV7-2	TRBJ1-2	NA	CASSGKVATNYGYTF	TGTGCCAGCAGCGGAAAGGTCGCCACGAACTATGGCTACACCTTC
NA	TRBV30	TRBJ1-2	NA	CAWSEEQRGYGYTF	TGTGCCTGGAGTGAGGAGCAACGAGGCTATGGCTACACCTTC
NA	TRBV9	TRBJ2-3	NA	CASSVDLASTDTQYF	TGTGCCAGCAGCGTAGACTTAGCTAGCACAGATACGCAGTATTTT
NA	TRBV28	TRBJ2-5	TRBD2	CASSSSGGGRETQYF	TGTGCCAGCAGTTCGAGCGGGGGGGGCCGAGAGACCCAGTACTTC
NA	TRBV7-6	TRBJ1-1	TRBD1	CASSLAPPAETGANTEAFF	TGTGCCAGCAGCTTAGCCCCCCCCGCGGAAACAGGGGCGAACACTGAAGCTTTCTTT
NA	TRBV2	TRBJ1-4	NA	CASGAEKLFF	TGTGCCAGCGGGGCAGAAAAACTGTTTTTT
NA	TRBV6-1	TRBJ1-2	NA	CASSEAAPNYGYTF	TGTGCCAGCAGTGAAGCAGCACCTAACTATGGCTACACCTTC
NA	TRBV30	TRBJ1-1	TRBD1	CAWSLEEQGATEAFF	TGTGCCTGGAGTCTAGAAGAACAGGGGGCCACTGAAGCTTTCTTT
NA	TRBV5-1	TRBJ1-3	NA	CASSLDGGNSGNTIYF	TGCGCCAGCAGCTTGGATGGGGGGAACTCTGGAAACACCATATATTTT
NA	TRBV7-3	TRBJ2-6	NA	CASSLTASGANVLTF	TGTGCCAGCAGCTTAACGGCCTCTGGGGCCAACGTCCTGACTTTC
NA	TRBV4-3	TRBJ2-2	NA	CASSQETGLIGELFF	TGCGCCAGCAGCCAAGAAACAGGGTTAATCGGGGAGCTGTTTTTT
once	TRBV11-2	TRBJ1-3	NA	CASSLAYSGNTIYF	TGTGCCAGCAGCTTAGCTTACTCTGGAAACACCATATATTTT